Reported below is one T cell receptor beta chain. Its antigen is unidentified. Trimming cost V 6 bases and J 10 bases, with 19 bases left between them. There are 15 residues in the CDR3. Germline-derived CDR1 and CDR2 are MNHEY and SVGAGI. The source of the sample is a study of cytomegalovirus exposure and HLA in healthy donors. Both 60 Vbeta primers and 13 Jbeta primers went into the PCR. Using immunoSEQ multiplex PCR, the repertoire was profiled, and TCRdb retains in-frame clones only, with some absent. The repertoire shows about 48,000 clones; the top ten hold roughly 5.5%. General observations from the study: Immune exposure was documented only through CMV serostatus.

Input material: PBMCs. The J gene is TRBJ1-6, the V gene TRBV6-5; possible D gene TRBD1, 6 bases. The receptor was derived from a male donor in good health and CMV-seropositive. CDR3 protein: CASSPSGGRGSPLHF. The CDR3, as DNA: TGTGCCAGCAGCCCCTCGGGGGGGCGCGGATCACCCCTCCACTTT.